This T cell receptor beta chain originates from a study of cytomegalovirus exposure and HLA in healthy donors. Assay used: immunoSEQ multiplex PCR; TCRdb lists only in-frame clones, some missing. The sample contains tens of thousands of clones, approximately 91% of which appear only once. The CDR3 extends over 15 amino acids. CDR1 and CDR2 from the germline V gene are SGHAT and FQNNGV. Trimming pared 4 bases from V and 7 bases from J, leaving 14 bases between. Source material: PBMCs. The chain carries TRBV11-2 and TRBJ1-6, with D maybe TRBD1 (6 bases). The source is a man in his thirties or forties in good health and CMV-seronegative. CDR3 bases: TGTGCCAGCAGCTCTCTGGGACAAAACAATTCACCCCTCCACTTT. It translates to CASSSLGQNNSPLHF.